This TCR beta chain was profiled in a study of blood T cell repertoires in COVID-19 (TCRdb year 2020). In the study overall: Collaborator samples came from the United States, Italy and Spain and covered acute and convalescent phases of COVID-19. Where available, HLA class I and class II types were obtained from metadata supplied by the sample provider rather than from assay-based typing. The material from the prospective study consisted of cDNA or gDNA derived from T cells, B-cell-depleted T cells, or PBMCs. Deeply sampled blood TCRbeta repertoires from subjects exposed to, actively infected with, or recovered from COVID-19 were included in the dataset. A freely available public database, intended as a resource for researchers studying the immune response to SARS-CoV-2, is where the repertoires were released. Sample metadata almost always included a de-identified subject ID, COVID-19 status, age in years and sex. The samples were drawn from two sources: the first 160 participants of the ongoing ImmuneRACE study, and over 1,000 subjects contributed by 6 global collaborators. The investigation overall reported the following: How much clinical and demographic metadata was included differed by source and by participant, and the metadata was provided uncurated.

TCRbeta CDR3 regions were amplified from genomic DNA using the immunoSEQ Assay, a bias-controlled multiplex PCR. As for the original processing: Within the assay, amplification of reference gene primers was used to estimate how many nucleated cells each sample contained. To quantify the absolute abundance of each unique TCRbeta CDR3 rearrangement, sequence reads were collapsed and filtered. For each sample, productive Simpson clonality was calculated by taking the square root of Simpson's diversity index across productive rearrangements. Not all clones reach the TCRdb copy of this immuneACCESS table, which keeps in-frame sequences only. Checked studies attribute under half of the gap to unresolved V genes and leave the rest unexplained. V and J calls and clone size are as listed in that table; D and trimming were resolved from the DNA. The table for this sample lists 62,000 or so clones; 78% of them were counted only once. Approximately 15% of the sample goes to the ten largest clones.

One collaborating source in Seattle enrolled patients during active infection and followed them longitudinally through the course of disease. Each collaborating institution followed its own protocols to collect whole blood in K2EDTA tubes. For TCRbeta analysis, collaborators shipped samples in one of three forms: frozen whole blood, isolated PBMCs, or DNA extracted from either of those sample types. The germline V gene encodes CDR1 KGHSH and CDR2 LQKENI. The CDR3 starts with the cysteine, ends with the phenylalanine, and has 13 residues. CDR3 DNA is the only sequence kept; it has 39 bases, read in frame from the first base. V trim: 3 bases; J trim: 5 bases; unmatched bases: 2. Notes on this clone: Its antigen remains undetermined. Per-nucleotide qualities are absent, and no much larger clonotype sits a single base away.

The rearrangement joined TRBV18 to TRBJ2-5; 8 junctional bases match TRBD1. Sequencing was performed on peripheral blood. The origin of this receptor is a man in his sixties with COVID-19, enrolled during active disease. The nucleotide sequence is TGTGCCAGCTCACCGACAGGGGTGGAGACCCAGTACTTC. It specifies CASSPTGVETQYF.